This TCR beta chain was documented in a study of blood T cell repertoires in COVID-19. As for the study in general: The study drew acute and convalescent COVID-19 samples from the United States, Italy and Spain. The cDNA or gDNA used as material had been derived from T cells, B-cell-depleted T cells, or PBMCs.

The CDR3 contains 15 residues. J lost 0 bases, V lost 8 bases, and 2 bases had no gene match. The germline V gene encodes CDR1 SNHLY and CDR2 FYNNEI. Per the original methods: For nucleated cells, counts were estimated from reference gene primer amplification. Produced via immunoSEQ multiplex PCR; TCRdb's table is partial and in-frame only. From that table come the V and J calls and clone size; the DNA was used to work out D and trimming. Of some 70,000 clones listed, roughly 91% are singletons. J is TRBJ2-3 and V is TRBV2; 13 nucleotides match TRBD2. The sequenced sample consisted of peripheral blood. This TCR was sampled from a man in his sixties with acute or convalescent COVID-19. The CDR3 DNA reads TGTGCCAGCGGGACTAGCGGGACAAGCACAGATACGCAGTATTTT. This gives the protein CASGTSGTSTDTQYF. Full variable domain (rest looked up from reference TRBV2 and TRBJ2-3): EPEVTQTPSHQVTQMGQEVILRCVPISNHLYFYWYRQILGQKVEFLVSFYNNEISEKSEIFDDQFSVERPDGSNFTLKIRSTKLEDSAMYFCASGTSGTSTDTQYFGPGTRLTVL.